This T cell receptor beta chain was retrieved from a study of PD-L1 blockade in urothelial cancer. Study in general: About 90% of the 29 patients were men with bladder-origin urothelial cancer. Blood samples had a median of 141,255 T cells, tens of thousands of unique TCRs, and clonality more than 0.075.

J was trimmed by 6 bases and V by 8 bases; bases with no gene match: 5. CDR3 length: 14 residues. The germline V gene has CDR1 SNHLY and CDR2 FYNNEI. Profiled with immunoSEQ multiplex PCR; TCRdb holds only in-frame clones, not every one. The data show 50,000 to 60,000 clones, 86% seen once. The count of this clone is one. The material sequenced was PBMCs, taken around atezolizumab (anti-PD-L1) treatment. The chain combines TRBV2 with TRBJ2-3, with 13 bases fitting TRBD2. The receptor was derived from a man in his forties or fifties with urothelial cancer. For the CDR3, the DNA is TGTGCCAGCGGCTTGACTAGCGGGAGGGATACGCAGTATTTT. Translated: CASGLTSGRDTQYF.